These T cell receptor beta chains were read from a single sample in a study of blood T cell repertoires in COVID-19. Sequenced by immunoSEQ multiplex PCR; TCRdb stores in-frame clones only, minus some. The table has about 72,000 clones, about 89% seen once. The sample comprised peripheral blood. The receptors come from a human donor in a cohort sampled during active COVID-19. Both conserved end residues are part of each CDR3. D genes are given only for firm matches.

J,D,V,CDR3
TRBJ2-4,NA,TRBV7-2,CASSLGGTRNIQYF
TRBJ1-5,NA,TRBV6-2/TRBV6-3,CASSPYRQTDQPQHF
TRBJ2-1,TRBD2,TRBV11-2,CASIYGASSGAYNEQFF
TRBJ1-3,NA,TRBV18,CASSPAGSSGNTIYF
TRBJ2-5,TRBD2,TRBV9,CASSGRRGVQETQYF
TRBJ2-7,TRBD1,TRBV19,CASSRDRAYEQYF
TRBJ1-3,NA,TRBV19,CASRPSTVELSGNTIYF
TRBJ1-2,NA,TRBV5-1,CASSLMGEGIYGYTF
TRBJ2-5,NA,TRBV21-1,CASTLPDAGPQETQYF
TRBJ2-1,TRBD2,TRBV19,CASSLSGRSIDEQFF
TRBJ1-1,NA,TRBV6-5,CASSWSFGVTEAFF
TRBJ2-1,NA,TRBV5-1,CASSLGGRGNNEQFF
TRBJ2-1,TRBD2,TRBV10-3,CATLLAGAHEQFF
TRBJ1-1,TRBD1,TRBV27,CASWDRGRDTEAFF
TRBJ1-1,NA,TRBV27,CASSLTNRVNTEAFF
TRBJ1-6,NA,TRBV6-5,CASDRVSSYNSPLHF
TRBJ2-5,TRBD2,TRBV27,CASSGLSTSGGRETQYF
TRBJ1-4,NA,TRBV12-5,CASGHPGATNEKLFF
TRBJ2-3,TRBD1,TRBV7-9,CASSMWDSSTDTQYF
TRBJ2-3,TRBD2,TRBV5-6,CASSFLFSGRPIDTQYF
TRBJ2-2,TRBD2,TRBV18,CASSPSSGINTGELFF
TRBJ1-3,NA,TRBV5-1,CASSLFGETGNTIYF
TRBJ1-6,TRBD1,TRBV12-5,CASGHRTGGYSPLHF
TRBJ2-1,TRBD1,TRBV19,CATKPTGGILDEQFF
TRBJ2-1,NA,TRBV11-3,CASSLGGRSTEQFF
TRBJ2-3,NA,TRBV21-1,CASSRAHDTQYF
TRBJ1-4,NA,TRBV7-9,CASSPGGGSEKLFF
TRBJ2-1,TRBD1,TRBV6-5,CASSPGTGVHEQFF
TRBJ2-1,TRBD2,TRBV6-5,CASRTTSVGEQFF
TRBJ2-2,NA,TRBV24-1,CATSDPVGGSGGELFF
TRBJ1-1,NA,TRBV5-5,CASSFAPENTEAFF
TRBJ1-5,TRBD1,TRBV5-8,CASSFLAGGSNQPQHF
TRBJ2-1,NA,TRBV12-5,CASDRSGDRNEQFF
TRBJ1-6,NA,TRBV6-5,CASSYGLIRGHSPLHF
TRBJ2-1,TRBD2,TRBV11-3,CASSQGLAIRNEQFF
TRBJ1-3,TRBD1,TRBV7-9,CASSLGTGGYPASGNTIYF
TRBJ2-7,NA,TRBV28,CASRPGHLYEQYF
TRBJ2-7,TRBD1,TRBV6-5,CASSRPGQDEQYF
TRBJ2-7,NA,TRBV5-1,CASSLGAGYEQYF
TRBJ2-7,TRBD1,TRBV10-2,CASGPDRFYEQYF
TRBJ1-5,TRBD1,TRBV7-9,CASSLYGTDNQPQHF
TRBJ2-7,TRBD1,TRBV12-5,CASGLDQDRETSYEQYF
TRBJ2-5,TRBD2,TRBV7-8,CASSLALAGETQYF
TRBJ1-1,NA,TRBV10-1,CASSEGGRKNTEAFF
TRBJ2-7,TRBD2,TRBV28,CASSNEREIYEQYF
TRBJ1-1,TRBD1,TRBV4-2,CASSQAPSGTGGAGTEAFF
TRBJ2-3,NA,TRBV7-9,CASSLAQMTDTQYF
TRBJ2-7,TRBD2,TRBV6-2/TRBV6-3,CASSYSRLANSYEQYF
TRBJ1-6,TRBD1,TRBV2,CASSEDLPTGSYNSPLHF
TRBJ2-7,NA,TRBV7-8,CASSPEVYEQYF
TRBJ2-5,NA,TRBV9,CASSVGGARGDQETQYF
TRBJ2-1,TRBD2,TRBV5-1,CASSLGPTSPQFF
TRBJ2-3,NA,TRBV11-1,CASRSGTITADTQYF